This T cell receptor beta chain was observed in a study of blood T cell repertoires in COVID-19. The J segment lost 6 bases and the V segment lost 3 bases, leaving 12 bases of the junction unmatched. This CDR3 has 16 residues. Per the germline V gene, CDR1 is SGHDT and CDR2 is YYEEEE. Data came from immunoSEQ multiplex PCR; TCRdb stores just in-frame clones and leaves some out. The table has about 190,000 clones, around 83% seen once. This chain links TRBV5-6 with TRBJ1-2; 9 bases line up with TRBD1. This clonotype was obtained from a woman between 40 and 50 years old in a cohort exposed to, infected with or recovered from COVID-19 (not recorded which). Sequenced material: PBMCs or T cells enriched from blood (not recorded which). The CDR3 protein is CASSSLTGGPFDGYTF. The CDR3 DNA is TGTGCCAGCAGCTCACTGACAGGGGGTCCGTTCGATGGCTACACCTTC.